This note documents a single T cell receptor beta chain sequence. As yet, its antigen is unknown. Constant-segment-primed 5'RACE gave TCR alpha and TCR beta cDNA libraries with sample barcodes and UMIs. TCRdb ran MiXCR on the 5' RACE reads and lists one entry per CDR3 protein. The data hold tens of thousands of distinct CDR3 sequences, with under 7.5% observed a single time. The data were taken from a study of T-cell memory formation after mild COVID-19. Findings of the study overall: Some SARS-CoV-2-responding clones were already detected in memory before infection.

Trimming left V 2 bases short and J 4 bases short, with 11 bases between. Germline V gene data show CDR1 as MGHRA and CDR2 as YSYEKL. The CDR3 consists of 14 residues. Sequencing was carried out using PBMCs or a T cell subset sorted from them (not recorded which). The rearrangement links TRBV4-1 to TRBJ1-1; possibly TRBD1 for D (5 bases). This TCR came from a man aged 18-30 years who had mild COVID-19 (a few samples of this study predate the infection). Cell type and time point are not known. CDR3 bases: TGCGCCAGCAGCCAACCGACGGGGGGCACTGAAGCTTTCTTT. It codes for CASSQPTGGTEAFF.